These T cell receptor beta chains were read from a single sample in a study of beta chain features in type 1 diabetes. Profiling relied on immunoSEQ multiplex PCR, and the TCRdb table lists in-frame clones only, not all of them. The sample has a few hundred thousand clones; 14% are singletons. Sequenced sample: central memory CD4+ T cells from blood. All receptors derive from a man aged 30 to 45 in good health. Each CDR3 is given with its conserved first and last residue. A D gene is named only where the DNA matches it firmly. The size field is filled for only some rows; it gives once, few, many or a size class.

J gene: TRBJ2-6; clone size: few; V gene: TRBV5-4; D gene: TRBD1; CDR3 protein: CASSQGVPHSGANVLTF; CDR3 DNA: TGTGCCAGCAGCCAGGGGGTCCCCCACTCTGGGGCCAACGTCCTGACTTTC
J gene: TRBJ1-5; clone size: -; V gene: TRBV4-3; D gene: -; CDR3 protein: CASSQDRALGPQHF; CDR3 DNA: TGCGCCAGCAGCCAAGACAGGGCCTTGGGGCCCCAGCATTTT
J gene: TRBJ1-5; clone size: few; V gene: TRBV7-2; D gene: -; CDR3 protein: CASSLGPISNQPQHF; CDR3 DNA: TGTGCCAGCAGCTTAGGGCCGATTAGCAATCAGCCCCAGCATTTT
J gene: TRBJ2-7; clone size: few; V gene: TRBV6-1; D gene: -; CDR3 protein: CASSREGTSSYEQYF; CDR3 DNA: TGTGCCAGCAGCAGGGAAGGGACAAGCTCCTACGAGCAGTACTTC
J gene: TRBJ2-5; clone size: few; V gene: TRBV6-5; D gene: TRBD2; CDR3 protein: CASSSLAGAVETQYF; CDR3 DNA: TGTGCCAGCAGCTCACTAGCGGGAGCGGTAGAGACCCAGTACTTC
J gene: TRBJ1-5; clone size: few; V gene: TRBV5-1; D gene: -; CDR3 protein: CASSPSGTQPQHF; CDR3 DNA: TGCGCCAGCAGCCCCTCCGGCACTCAGCCCCAGCATTTT
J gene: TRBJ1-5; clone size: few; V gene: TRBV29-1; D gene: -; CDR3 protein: CSVTSARDQPQHF; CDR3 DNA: TGCAGCGTCACCTCGGCAAGGGATCAGCCCCAGCATTTT
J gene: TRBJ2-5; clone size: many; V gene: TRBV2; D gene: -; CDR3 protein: CASSDSSGVGETQYF; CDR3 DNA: TGTGCCAGCAGTGATTCTTCGGGAGTGGGAGAGACCCAGTACTTC
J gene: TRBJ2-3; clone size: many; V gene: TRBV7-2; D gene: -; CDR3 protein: CASRSIDTQYF; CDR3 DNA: TGTGCCAGCAGAAGTATAGATACGCAGTATTTT
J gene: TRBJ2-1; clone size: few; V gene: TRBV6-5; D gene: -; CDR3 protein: CASTKGKGYNEQFF; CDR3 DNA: TGTGCCAGCACTAAGGGAAAGGGTTACAATGAGCAGTTCTTC
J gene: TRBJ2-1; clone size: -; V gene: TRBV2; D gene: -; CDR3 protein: CASSLHNEQFF; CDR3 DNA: TGTGCCAGCAGCCTCCACAATGAGCAGTTCTTC
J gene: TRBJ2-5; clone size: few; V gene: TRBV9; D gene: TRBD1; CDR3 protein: CASSLSGTGTETQYF; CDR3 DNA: TGTGCCAGCAGCTTATCCGGGACAGGGACAGAGACCCAGTACTTC
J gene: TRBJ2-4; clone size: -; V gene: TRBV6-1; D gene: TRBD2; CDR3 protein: CASSEGWGGAKNIQYF; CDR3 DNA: TGTGCCAGCAGTGAGGGCTGGGGGGGGGCCAAAAACATTCAGTACTTC
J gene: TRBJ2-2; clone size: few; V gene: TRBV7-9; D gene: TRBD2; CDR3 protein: CASSSMLAGLNTGELFF; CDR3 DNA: TGTGCCAGCAGCTCGATGTTAGCGGGACTTAACACCGGGGAGCTGTTTTTT
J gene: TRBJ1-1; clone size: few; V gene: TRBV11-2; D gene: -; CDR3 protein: CASSLNFFTNGDTEAFF; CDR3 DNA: TGTGCCAGCAGCTTGAATTTTTTTACAAACGGAGACACTGAAGCTTTCTTT
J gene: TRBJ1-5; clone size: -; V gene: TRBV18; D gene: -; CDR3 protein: CASSLLDSGGNQPQHF; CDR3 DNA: TGTGCCAGCTCACTGCTGGACTCGGGAGGCAATCAGCCCCAGCATTTT
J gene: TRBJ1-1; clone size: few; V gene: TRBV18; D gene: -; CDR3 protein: CASSEWDARNEAFF; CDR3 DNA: TGTGCCAGCTCAGAATGGGACGCCCGTAATGAAGCTTTCTTT
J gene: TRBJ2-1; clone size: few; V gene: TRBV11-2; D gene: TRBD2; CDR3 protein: CASTPRAGEGHEQFF; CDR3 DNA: TGTGCCAGCACCCCCCGAGCGGGAGAGGGCCATGAGCAGTTCTTC
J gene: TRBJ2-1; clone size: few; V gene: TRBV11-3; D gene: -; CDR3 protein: CASSGRQDSYNEQFF; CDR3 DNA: TGTGCCAGCAGCGGCCGACAGGACTCCTACAATGAGCAGTTCTTC
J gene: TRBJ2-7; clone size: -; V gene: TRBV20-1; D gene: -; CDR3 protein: CSARDLSEQYF; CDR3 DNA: TGCAGTGCTAGAGATCTCAGCGAGCAGTACTTC
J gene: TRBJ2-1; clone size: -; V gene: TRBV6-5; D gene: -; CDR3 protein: CASSYNDLVSEQFF; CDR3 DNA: TGTGCCAGCAGTTACAACGACCTAGTCAGTGAGCAGTTCTTC
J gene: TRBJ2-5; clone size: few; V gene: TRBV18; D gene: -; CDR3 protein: CASSPGVLSIQETQYF; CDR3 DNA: TGTGCCAGCTCACCTGGGGTTTTGTCAATCCAAGAGACCCAGTACTTC
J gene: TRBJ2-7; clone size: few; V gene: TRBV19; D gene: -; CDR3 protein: CASSIRDTYEQYF; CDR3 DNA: TGTGCCAGTAGTATAAGGGACACCTACGAGCAGTACTTC
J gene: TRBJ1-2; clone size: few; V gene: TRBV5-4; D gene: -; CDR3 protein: CASSSGTQYGYTF; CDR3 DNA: TGTGCCAGCAGCTCCGGGACTCAGTATGGCTACACCTTC
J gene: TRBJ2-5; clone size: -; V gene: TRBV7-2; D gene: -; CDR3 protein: CASSRDGQETQYF; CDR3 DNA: TGTGCCAGCAGCCGGGACGGGCAAGAGACCCAGTACTTC
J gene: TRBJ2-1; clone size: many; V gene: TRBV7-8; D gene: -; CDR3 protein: CASSTLAANEQFF; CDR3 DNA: TGTGCCAGCAGTACATTAGCGGCCAATGAGCAGTTCTTC
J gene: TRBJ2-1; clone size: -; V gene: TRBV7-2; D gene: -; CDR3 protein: CASSTSPGNEQFF; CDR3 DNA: TGTGCCAGCAGCACCTCCCCGGGGAATGAGCAGTTCTTC
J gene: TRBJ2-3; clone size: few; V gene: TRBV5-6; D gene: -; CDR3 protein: CASSLLPSTDTQYF; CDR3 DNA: TGTGCCAGCAGCTTGCTCCCTAGCACAGATACGCAGTATTTT
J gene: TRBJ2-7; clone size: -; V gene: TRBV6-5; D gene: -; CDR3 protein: CASRRGVDEQYF; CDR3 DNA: TGTGCCAGCAGAAGGGGGGTTGACGAGCAGTACTTC
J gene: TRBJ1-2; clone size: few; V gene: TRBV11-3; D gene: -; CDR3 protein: CASSLDTIYGYTF; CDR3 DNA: TGTGCCAGCAGCTTAGACACCATCTATGGCTACACCTTC
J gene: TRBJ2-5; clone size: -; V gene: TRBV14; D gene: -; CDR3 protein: CASSPDWDTKTYF; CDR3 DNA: TGTGCCAGCAGCCCTGATTGGGACACAAAAACTTACTTC
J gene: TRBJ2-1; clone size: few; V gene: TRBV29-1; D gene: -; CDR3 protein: CSSRGTSLNEQFF; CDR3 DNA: TGCAGCTCCAGGGGGACTAGTCTCAATGAGCAGTTCTTC
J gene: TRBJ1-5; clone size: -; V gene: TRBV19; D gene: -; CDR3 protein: CASSIRGQPQHF; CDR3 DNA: TGTGCCAGTAGTATTCGGGGTCAGCCCCAGCATTTT
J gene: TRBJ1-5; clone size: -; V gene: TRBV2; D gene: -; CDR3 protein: CASSDREGGQPQHF; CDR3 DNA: TGTGCCAGCAGTGACAGGGAGGGCGGGCAGCCCCAGCATTTT
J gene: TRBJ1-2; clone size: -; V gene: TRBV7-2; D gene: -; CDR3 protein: CASSSRLSGGGYTF; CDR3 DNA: TGTGCCAGCAGCTCCCGTTTGTCGGGGGGTGGCTACACCTTC
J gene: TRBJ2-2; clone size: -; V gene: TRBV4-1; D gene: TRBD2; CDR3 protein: CASRGLAFAGELFF; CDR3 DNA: TGCGCCAGCAGGGGACTAGCTTTCGCCGGGGAGCTGTTTTTT
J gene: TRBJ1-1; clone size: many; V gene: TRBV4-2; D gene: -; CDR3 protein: CASSLDSETEAFF; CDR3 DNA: TGTGCCAGCAGTCTAGACAGCGAAACTGAAGCTTTCTTT
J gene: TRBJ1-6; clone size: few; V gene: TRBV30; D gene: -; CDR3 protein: CAWSIGGWINSPLHF; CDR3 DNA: TGTGCCTGGAGTATTGGCGGCTGGATTAATTCACCCCTCCACTTT
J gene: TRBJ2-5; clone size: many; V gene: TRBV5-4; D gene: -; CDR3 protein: CATRLGGGKQETQYF; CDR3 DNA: TGTGCCACCCGATTAGGGGGAGGGAAACAAGAGACCCAGTACTTC
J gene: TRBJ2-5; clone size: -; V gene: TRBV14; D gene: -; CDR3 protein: CASSQTGRVARETQYF; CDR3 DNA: TGTGCCAGCAGCCAAACAGGGAGGGTGGCGCGAGAGACCCAGTACTTC
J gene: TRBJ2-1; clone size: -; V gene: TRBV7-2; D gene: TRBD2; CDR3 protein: CASSLVAGGDEQFF; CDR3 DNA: TGTGCCAGCAGCTTAGTAGCGGGAGGCGATGAGCAGTTCTTC